These 6 T cell receptor beta chains were all obtained from the same sample, sequenced in a study of PD-1 and CTLA-4 blockade in melanoma. Data came from immunoSEQ multiplex PCR; TCRdb stores just in-frame clones and leaves some out. The data show almost 30,000 clones, roughly 91% seen once. The sample here was CD8+ T cells from peripheral blood, taken before anti-PD-1 treatment. The receptor set was obtained from a human donor with melanoma.

The chain is built from TRBV19 and TRBJ2-7, with a possible D match to TRBD1 (6 bases). Trimming stripped 4 bases from V and 3 bases from J, with 13 bases between. This CDR3 is built from 14 residues. From germline, CDR1 is LNHDA and CDR2 SQIVND (reference sequence). The CDR3 bases are TGTGCCAGTAGTAGCCGACAGGATTTCTACGAGCAGTACTTC. The encoded protein is CASSSRQDFYEQYF.

The rearrangement links TRBV27 to TRBJ2-5; 8 positions agree with TRBD1. The trim removed 3 bases at V and 5 bases at J, leaving 2 bases unmatched. The CDR3 sequence is 13 residues long. The germline V gene encodes CDR1 MNHEY and CDR2 SMNVEV (reference sequence). The CDR3 here is CASSFSGGETQYF. The DNA of the CDR3 is TGTGCCAGCAGTTTTTCAGGGGGCGAGACCCAGTACTTC.

The chain links TRBV29-1 to TRBJ2-3, with 7 bases lining up with TRBD2. Germline V gene lookup returns CDR1 SQVTM and CDR2 ANQGSEA. This CDR3 has 13 residues. V was pared by 4 bases and J by 5 bases, with 6 bases of the junction left unmatched. The CDR3, as DNA: TGCAGCGTTGCCAGCGGGGCCGAAGATACGCAGTATTTT. Its protein is CSVASGAEDTQYF.

The count of this clone is one. The J gene is TRBJ2-7, the V gene TRBV6-5; D might be TRBD1 (5 bases). CDR1 is MNHEY and CDR2 is SVGAGI in the germline V gene. The CDR3 runs 13 residues. Trimming stripped 2 bases from V and 3 bases from J, with 8 bases between. This CDR3 is CASSYLGDYEQYF. The DNA for the CDR3 is TGTGCCAGCAGTTACCTAGGGGACTACGAGCAGTACTTC.

The chain carries TRBV7-9 and TRBJ2-6; no clear D. The CDR3 totals 19 residues. Germline loops: CDR1 SEHNR, CDR2 FQNEAQ (reference sequence). V dropped 5 bases and J dropped 0 bases, with 20 bases sitting between them. CDR3 in amino acids: CASSPKSGRVFSGANVLTF. CDR3 DNA: TGTGCCAGCAGCCCTAAGAGTGGACGCGTGTTCTCTGGGGCCAACGTCCTGACTTTC.

The chain has TRBV6-5 and TRBJ1-4; no definite D call. Germline CDR1 is MNHEY and CDR2 is SVGAGI. V lost 6 bases, J lost 12 bases, and 17 bases lay in between. This CDR3 contains 13 residues. This CDR3 reads CASSPRTYTELFF. The DNA of the CDR3 is TGTGCCAGCAGCCCCCGAACGTACACAGAACTGTTTTTT.